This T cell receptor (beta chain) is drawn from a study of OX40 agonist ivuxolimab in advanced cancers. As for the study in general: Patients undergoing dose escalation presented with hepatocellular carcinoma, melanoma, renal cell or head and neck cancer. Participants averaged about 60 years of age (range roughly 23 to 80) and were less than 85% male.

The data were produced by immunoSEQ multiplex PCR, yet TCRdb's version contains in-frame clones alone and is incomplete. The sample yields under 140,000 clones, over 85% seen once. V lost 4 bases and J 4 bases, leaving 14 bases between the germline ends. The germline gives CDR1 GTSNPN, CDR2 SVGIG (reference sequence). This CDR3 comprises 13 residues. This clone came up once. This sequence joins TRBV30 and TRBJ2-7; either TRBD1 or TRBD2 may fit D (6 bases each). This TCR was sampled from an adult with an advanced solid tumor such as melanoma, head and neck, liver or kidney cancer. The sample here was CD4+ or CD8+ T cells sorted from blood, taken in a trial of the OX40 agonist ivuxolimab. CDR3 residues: CAWIRGDGYEQYF. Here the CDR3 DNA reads TGTGCCTGGATTAGGGGGGACGGTTACGAGCAGTACTTC.